These 9 T cell receptor beta chains came from one sample sequenced in a study of T cell changes during pregnancy in multiple sclerosis. Sequenced by immunoSEQ multiplex PCR; TCRdb stores in-frame clones only, minus some. The sample lists about 97,000 clones, 91% seen once, with about 2.9% in the top ten. The sample consisted of peripheral blood, taken in the second trimester of pregnancy. Receptors were obtained from a female donor with multiple sclerosis, enrolled in a pregnancy study.

The chain recombines TRBV6-1 with TRBJ2-7; D ambiguous. V was cut by 6 bases and J by 3 bases, with 15 bases left in between. Looked up from germline, CDR1 is MNHNS and CDR2 is SASEGT. This CDR3 has 14 amino acids. The DNA of the CDR3 is TGTGCCAGCAGAGCAGCACAGAGAGTCTACGAGCAGTACTTC. It encodes CASRAAQRVYEQYF.

The chain joins TRBV7-8 to TRBJ2-7; 11 bases align to TRBD2. This CDR3 is 14 amino acids long. V lost 5 bases to trimming and J lost 4 bases; unmatched junction nucleotides: 4. CDR1 SGHVS and CDR2 FQNEAQ come from the germline V gene. The CDR3 region is CASSHSGGGYEQYF. Here the CDR3 DNA reads TGTGCCAGCAGCCATAGCGGGGGGGGGTACGAGCAGTACTTC.

This chain connects TRBV7-9 to TRBJ2-1; 7 bases line up with TRBD2. CDR3 length: 19 amino acids. CDR1 and CDR2 (germline): SEHNR, FQNEAQ (reference sequence). The J segment lost 8 bases and the V segment lost 2 bases, leaving 21 bases of the junction unmatched. CDR3 nucleotides: TGTGCCAGCAGCTTATTGGGGGTCCCGGCGGGGGACTCTTCGGATGAGCAGTTCTTC. This translates into CASSLLGVPAGDSSDEQFF.

This chain links TRBV5-4 with TRBJ2-1, with a tentative D call TRBD2 (6 bases). V was clipped by 4 bases and J by 5 bases, with 19 bases between them. Germline V lookup: CDR1 SGHNT, CDR2 YYREEE (reference sequence). CDR3 length equals 16 residues. The chain's CDR3 is CASSRARERINNEQFF. The CDR3 bases are TGTGCCAGCAGCCGTGCCCGGGAGCGGATAAACAATGAGCAGTTCTTC.

V and J are TRBV28 and TRBJ2-1; 12 nucleotides align to TRBD2. Trimming took 5 bases from V and 9 from J; bases not matched to a gene: 14. Germline CDR1 is MDHEN and CDR2 is SYDVKM. The CDR3 sequence is 17 residues long. CDR3 nucleotides: TGTGCCAGCAGTCCAAGAGGACTAGCGGGATTCCGGGGTGAGCAGTTCTTC. Translated, it gives CASSPRGLAGFRGEQFF.

This clone was detected once. This chain links TRBV29-1 with TRBJ2-1; D is unclear. CDR1 and CDR2 from the germline V gene are SQVTM and ANQGSEA. Trimming took off 1 base at V and 12 bases at J, with 13 bases between the two ends. This CDR3 is built from 12 residues. The DNA of the CDR3 is TGCAGCGTTGAAGGCCAGGAACCCAGGCAGTTCTTC. Protein product: CSVEGQEPRQFF.

The chain has TRBV19 and TRBJ2-7; tentatively, D is TRBD1 (5 bases). This CDR3 has 13 residues. V lost 8 bases, J lost 0 bases, and 11 bases lay in between. Germline CDR1 LNHDA, CDR2 SQIVND (reference sequence). The CDR3 coding sequence is TGTGCCAGTTCGGCAGGGCCCTCCTACGAGCAGTACTTC. Protein product: CASSAGPSYEQYF. The variable domain in full, with the rest retrieved from reference TRBV19 and TRBJ2-7, is DGGITQSPKYLFRKEGQNVTLSCEQNLNHDAMYWYRQDPGQGLRLIYYSQIVNDFQKGDIAEGYSVSREKKESFPLTVTSAQKNPTAFYLCASSAGPSYEQYFGPGTRLTVT.

The chain carries TRBV7-9 and TRBJ1-4; 9 positions agree with TRBD1. Losses at the gene ends were 0 bases for V and 7 bases for J; bases not matched to a gene: 6. The CDR3 length is 16 residues. Germline CDR1 is SEHNR and CDR2 is FQNEAQ (reference sequence). Written as DNA, the CDR3 is TGTGCCAGCAGCTTAGCGGTGGGACAGGGACGTGAAAAACTGTTTTTT. It specifies CASSLAVGQGREKLFF.

In nucleotides, the CDR3 is TGTGCCAGCAGTTACTCGGCCTCCACAGATACGCAGTATTTT. Protein product: CASSYSASTDTQYF. The V and J genes are TRBV6-5 and TRBJ2-3; D is ambiguous. Germline CDR1 reads MNHEY; CDR2 reads SVGAGI. The CDR3 consists of 14 residues. V gave up 0 bases and J gave up 2 bases, with 6 bases separating them.